One sample yielded the 4 T cell receptor beta chains listed below, sequenced in a study of spatial heterogeneity in lung cancer. Regarding the study as a whole: Tumors with more nonsynonymous mutations had more expanded intratumoral alpha and beta TCRs.

What these receptors recognize is not known. TCRdb passed the 5' RACE reads through MiXCR, listing each CDR3 protein once. The sample records some 2,400 distinct CDR3 sequences, less than 8% being singletons. Time point reported: sample taken at primary tumor resection. The material was lung tumor tissue, obtained at surgery. The receptors here all came from a female donor with early-stage non-small cell lung cancer.

This clonotype is labeled as medium-sized. J is TRBJ1-1 and V is TRBV6-5; 8 bases line up with TRBD1. The length of the CDR3 is 15 residues. The germline gives CDR1 MNHEY, CDR2 SVGAGI. The J segment lost 1 base and the V segment lost 6 bases, leaving 7 bases of the junction unmatched. The DNA for the CDR3 is TGTGCCAGCAGCCTCCGGACAGGGCAGAACACTGAAGCTTTCTTT. It codes for CASSLRTGQNTEAFF.

This clonotype is labeled medium-sized. The chain employs TRBV11-2 and TRBJ2-2; TRBD1 matches 10 bases. The J segment lost 6 bases and the V segment lost 5 bases, leaving 15 bases of the junction unmatched. The CDR3 is 18 residues long. Germline CDR1 SGHAT, CDR2 FQNNGV. The CDR3 here is CASSPSGTGAIRPGELFF. CDR3 sequence (DNA): TGTGCCAGCAGCCCATCCGGGACAGGGGCGATTCGTCCCGGGGAGCTGTTTTTT. Full variable domain (missing parts from reference TRBV11-2 and TRBJ2-2): EAGVAQSPRYKIIEKRQSVAFWCNPISGHATLYWYQQILGQGPKLLIQFQNNGVVDDSQLPKDRFSAERLKGVDSTLKIQPAKLEDSAVYLCASSPSGTGAIRPGELFFGEGSRLTVL.

This clonotype has more than one count but fewer than ten. This sequence joins TRBV6-5 and TRBJ2-5; no definite D call. V was cut by 2 bases and J by 4 bases, with 11 bases left in between. CDR1 and CDR2 from the germline V gene are MNHEY and SVGAGI. The CDR3 extends over 14 amino acids. The CDR3 DNA follows: TGTGCCAGCAGTTACATGAGGCCGGGAGAGACCCAGTACTTC. This translates into CASSYMRPGETQYF.

By sample share, this clonotype is medium-sized. The chain recombines TRBV2 with TRBJ1-5; the D gene is possibly TRBD1 (5 bases). V shed 10 bases and J shed 3 bases, with 16 bases lying between them. The CDR3 has 14 amino acids. Germline assignment: CDR1 SNHLY and CDR2 FYNNEI. CDR3: CATAQARANQPQHF. The CDR3 DNA reads as TGTGCCACCGCACAGGCTCGGGCCAATCAGCCCCAGCATTTT.